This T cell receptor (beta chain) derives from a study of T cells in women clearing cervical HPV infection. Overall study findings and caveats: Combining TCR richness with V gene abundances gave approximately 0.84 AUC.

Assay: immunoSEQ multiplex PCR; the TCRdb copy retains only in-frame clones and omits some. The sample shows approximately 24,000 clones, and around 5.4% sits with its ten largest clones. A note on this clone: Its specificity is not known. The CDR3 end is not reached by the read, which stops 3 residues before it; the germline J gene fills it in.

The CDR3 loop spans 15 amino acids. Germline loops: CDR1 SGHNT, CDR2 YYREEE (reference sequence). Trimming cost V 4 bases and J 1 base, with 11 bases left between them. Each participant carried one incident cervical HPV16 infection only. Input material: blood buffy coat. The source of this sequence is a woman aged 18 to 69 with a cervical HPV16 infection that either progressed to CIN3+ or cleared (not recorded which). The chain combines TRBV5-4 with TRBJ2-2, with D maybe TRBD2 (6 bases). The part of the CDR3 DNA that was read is TGTGCCAGCAGCCTACTAGCCCTGAACACCGGGGAG. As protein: CASSLLALNTGE. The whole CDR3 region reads CASSLLALNTGELFF.